The 15 T cell receptor beta chains in this list originate from one sample, sequenced in a study of T cells in localized non-small cell lung cancer. Clones were sequenced by immunoSEQ multiplex PCR, and TCRdb holds only the in-frame ones, with some missing. The sample contains more than 50,000 clones, roughly four fifths of which appear only once. Material: peripheral blood, obtained before any cancer treatment. The source of these receptors is a female donor over 55 with stage II squamous cell lung carcinoma.

The chain employs TRBV5-1 and TRBJ2-7; D unclear. Trimming pared 0 bases from V and 3 bases from J, leaving 10 bases between. The CDR3 has 14 amino acids. In germline, CDR1 is SGHRS, CDR2 YFSETQ. The CDR3 here is CASSLAVGIYEQYF. The CDR3 DNA reads as TGCGCCAGCAGCTTGGCGGTAGGGATCTACGAGCAGTACTTC. Using reference TRBV5-1 and TRBJ2-7 for the parts outside the CDR3, the full variable domain is KAGVTQTPRYLIKTRGQQVTLSCSPISGHRSVSWYQQTPGQGLQFLFEYFSETQRNKGNFPGRFSGRQFSNSRSEMNVSTLELGDSALYLCASSLAVGIYEQYFGPGTRLTVT.

The V and J genes are TRBV7-9 and TRBJ1-2; the match to TRBD1 covers 8 bases. Trimming at V came to 2 bases and at J to 5 bases, leaving 7 bases not matched to a gene. Germline CDR1 reads SEHNR; CDR2 reads FQNEAQ (reference sequence). This CDR3 comprises 15 residues. CDR3 in amino acids: CASSLSQGAGYGYTF. CDR3 bases: TGTGCCAGCAGCTTATCGCAGGGGGCTGGATATGGCTACACCTTC.

The V gene is TRBV6-5, the J gene TRBJ1-3, with no clear D. V lost 2 bases to trimming and J lost 1 base, with 9 bases between them. Germline V gene data show CDR1 as MNHEY and CDR2 as SVGAGI. This CDR3 is built from 15 residues. In nucleotides, the CDR3 is TGTGCCAGCAGTTACGAGGGAAGGTCTGGAAACACCATATATTTT. Protein product: CASSYEGRSGNTIYF.

This clone was observed a single time. V gene TRBV15 combines with J gene TRBJ1-2; D possibly corresponds to TRBD1 (6 bases). Looked up from germline, CDR1 is LNHNV and CDR2 is YYDKDF (reference sequence). The length of the CDR3 is 13 residues. The germline V and J ends were trimmed by 5 bases and 2 bases, with 9 bases remaining between them. CDR3: CATSGTGNYGYTF. CDR3 DNA sequence: TGTGCCACCAGCGGAACAGGGAACTATGGCTACACCTTC.

The rearrangement links TRBV5-1 to TRBJ1-1; 8 nucleotides match TRBD1. The CDR3 is 16 amino acids. Germline V gene lookup returns CDR1 SGHRS and CDR2 YFSETQ. V trimming: 0 bases; J trimming: 5 bases; junction bases outside the gene matches: 9. CDR3 residues: CASSLGTDRVRTEAFF. The DNA of the CDR3 is TGCGCCAGCAGCTTGGGAACGGACAGGGTAAGAACTGAAGCTTTCTTT.

The V and J genes are TRBV7-9 and TRBJ1-5; TRBD1 aligns across 7 bases. CDR1 and CDR2 from the germline V gene are SEHNR and FQNEAQ (reference sequence). This CDR3 is 16 amino acids long. V dropped 5 bases and J dropped 5; count of bases not matched to a gene: 12. CDR3 sequence: CASSPFGVGGDQPQHF. In DNA form, the CDR3 reads TGTGCCAGCAGCCCCTTCGGGGTAGGGGGCGATCAGCCCCAGCATTTT.

V gene TRBV7-8 combines with J gene TRBJ2-3; 8 bases are a match to TRBD1. The J segment lost 2 bases and the V segment lost 4 bases, leaving 8 bases of the junction unmatched. The CDR3 is 16 residues long. Germline V gene sequence: CDR1 SGHVS, CDR2 FQNEAQ. The CDR3 coding sequence is TGTGCCAGCAGCTCGCGACAGGGGACCAACACAGATACGCAGTATTTT. This gives the protein CASSSRQGTNTDTQYF.

V is TRBV5-6 and J is TRBJ1-4; possible D gene TRBD1, 5 bases. V lost 0 bases to trimming and J lost 6 bases, with 9 bases between them. Germline CDR1 and CDR2: SGHDT and YYEEEE. The CDR3 extends over 14 amino acids. The CDR3 loop reads CASSLGQRYEKLFF. The DNA for the CDR3 is TGTGCCAGCAGCTTGGGACAGAGATATGAAAAACTGTTTTTT.

The V and J genes are TRBV19 and TRBJ1-1, with 8 bases lining up with TRBD1. The V gene end was trimmed by 7 bases and the J gene end by 4 bases; junction bases not matched to a gene: 5. This CDR3 contains 13 residues. From germline, CDR1 is LNHDA and CDR2 SQIVND (reference sequence). The CDR3 DNA follows: TGTGCCAGTATGGACAGGGCGGTCACTGAAGCTTTCTTT. Amino acids: CASMDRAVTEAFF.

The V call is TRBV7-2, the J call TRBJ2-3; D tentatively fits TRBD1 or TRBD2 (5 bases each). CDR1 SGHTA and CDR2 FQGNSA come from the germline V gene. V shed 4 bases and J shed 6 bases, with 14 bases lying between them. This CDR3 is built from 14 residues. DNA of the CDR3: TGTGCCAGCAGCTCTGGGACGGGACCTGATACGCAGTATTTT. Its translation is CASSSGTGPDTQYF.

The chain links TRBV2 to TRBJ1-2; perhaps TRBD1 as D (6 bases). In germline, CDR1 is SNHLY, CDR2 FYNNEI. The CDR3 sequence is 15 residues long. Trimming stripped 4 bases from V and 7 bases from J, with 19 bases between. CDR3 coding DNA: TGTGCCAGCAGTGTAGATTGGGGGCTGCGAGGTGGCTACACCTTC. It translates to CASSVDWGLRGGYTF.

The CDR3 coding sequence is TGTGCCACCAGCAGAACCGGGACTATGAGCTATGGCTACACCTTC. It codes for CATSRTGTMSYGYTF. The chain uses TRBV15 and TRBJ1-2, with TRBD1 as a possible D gene (5 bases). The CDR3 sequence is 15 residues long. V was clipped by 2 bases and J by 4 bases, with 14 bases between them. Per the germline V gene, CDR1 is LNHNV and CDR2 is YYDKDF (reference sequence).

The genes are TRBV19 and TRBJ2-5; TRBD2 is a possible D gene (6 bases). Trimming took 3 bases from V and 6 from J, leaving 29 bases between them. The CDR3 sequence is 19 residues long. From germline, CDR1 is LNHDA and CDR2 SQIVND (reference sequence). The CDR3 DNA reads as TGTGCCAGTAGTATCTCCCAGGACTCTAATAGCGGCCCCAGGAAGACCCAGTACTTC. Amino acids: CASSISQDSNSGPRKTQYF.

On this clone: At one boundary the junction diverges from the germline segment, which might be a read error. The chain combines TRBV6-5 with TRBJ1-4; D gene uncertain. Germline V gives CDR1 MNHEY, CDR2 SVGAGI. CDR3 length: 14 amino acids. Here the CDR3 reads CASSNSGVSEKLFF. Here the CDR3 DNA reads TGTGCCAGCAGTAACTCCGGGGTCTCGGAAAAACTGTTTTTT.

This chain uses TRBV5-1 with TRBJ2-3; no reliable D call. CDR1 and CDR2 from the germline V gene are SGHRS and YFSETQ. CDR3 length: 16 amino acids. Trimming cost V 3 bases and J 1 base, with 15 bases left between them. CDR3 sequence (DNA): TGCGCCAGCAGCTCGCGCGGTCGGGCCGGCACAGATACGCAGTATTTT. Amino acids: CASSSRGRAGTDTQYF.